The 13 T cell receptor beta chains listed next were all sequenced from one sample in a study of blood T cell repertoires in COVID-19. The repertoire was sequenced with immunoSEQ multiplex PCR; TCRdb's copy has only in-frame clones and lacks some. In the table there are hundreds of thousands of clones, about 80% of which are singletons. Sequenced sample: peripheral blood. These receptors came from a woman aged 80 or over with acute or convalescent COVID-19.

The rearrangement links TRBV3-1 (or the pseudogene TRBV3-2) to TRBJ2-2, with 8 positions matching TRBD1. J lost 1 base, V lost 0 bases, and 4 bases had no gene match. This CDR3 is 17 amino acids long. Per germline, CDR1 LGHDT and CDR2 YNNKEL (reference sequence). The CDR3, as DNA: TGTGCCAGCAGCCAAGATCGCGACAGGGGGAACACCGGGGAGCTGTTTTTT. Protein: CASSQDRDRGNTGELFF.

The V call is TRBV18, the J call TRBJ2-3; TRBD2 aligns across 7 bases. CDR3 length equals 15 residues. J lost 2 bases, V lost 5 bases, and 7 bases had no gene match. CDR1 and CDR2 (germline): KGHSH, LQKENI. The DNA of the CDR3 is TGTGCCAGCTCAGCCCTAGCGGACTTCACAGATACGCAGTATTTT. This codes for CASSALADFTDTQYF.

The chain has TRBV5-4 and TRBJ2-5, with D possibly TRBD2 on 6 matching bases. This CDR3 contains 15 residues. Trimming pared 2 bases from V and 5 bases from J, leaving 16 bases between. CDR1 is SGHNT and CDR2 is YYREEE in the germline V gene (reference sequence). The chain's CDR3 is CASSLTGTVIETQYF. The CDR3 DNA follows: TGTGCCAGCAGCTTAACCGGGACTGTGATTGAGACCCAGTACTTC.

The chain employs TRBV15 and TRBJ2-7, with D unclear. Trimming shortened V by 2 bases and J by 6 bases, and 8 bases separated the two germline ends. The length of the CDR3 is 12 residues. Germline CDR1 is LNHNV and CDR2 is YYDKDF (reference sequence). The CDR3 is CATSRSVAEQYF. The CDR3 DNA sequence: TGTGCCACCAGCAGATCTGTGGCCGAGCAGTACTTC.

CDR3 region: CASSVISGGWGTDTQYF. CDR3 DNA: TGTGCCAGCAGCGTTATTAGCGGGGGGTGGGGCACAGATACGCAGTATTTT. The chain has TRBV9 and TRBJ2-3; 10 nucleotides match TRBD2. The CDR3 extends over 17 amino acids. J gave up 1 base and V 2 bases, and 7 bases lay outside the gene matches. The germline CDR1 and CDR2 sequences are SGDLS and YYNGEE.

This rearrangement joins TRBV28 to TRBJ1-6; 11 bases are a match to TRBD1. The CDR3 spans 15 residues. V lost 2 bases, J lost 10 bases, and 4 bases stayed unmatched. CDR1 is MDHEN, CDR2 SYDVKM, per germline. The CDR3 nucleotides read TGTGCCAGCAGTTTAGCGGGACAGGGGGACTCACCCCTCCACTTT. It yields the protein CASSLAGQGDSPLHF.

This clone is a singleton in its sample. The sample contains more than one DNA sequence encoding this CDR3. CDR3 in DNA: TGTGCCAGCAGTTTAGGGCAGGGACAGTACTTC. Its translation: CASSLGQGQYF. V and J are TRBV12-3 or TRBV12-4 and TRBJ2-7; perhaps TRBD1 as D (5 bases). The CDR3 length is 11 residues. V was pared by 1 base and J by 10 bases, with 8 bases between.

This rearrangement joins TRBV12-3 or TRBV12-4 to TRBJ2-1; no reliable D call. Trimming took 2 bases from V and 10 from J, leaving 6 bases between them. The CDR3 runs 11 residues. The CDR3 here is CASSLRREQFF. CDR3 in DNA: TGTGCCAGCAGTTTAAGGCGGGAGCAGTTCTTC.

This clone occurred once. This rearrangement joins TRBV3-1 (or the pseudogene TRBV3-2) to TRBJ1-2, with 10 bases fitting TRBD1. V trimming: 1 base; J trimming: 4 bases; junction bases outside the gene matches: 3. Germline V gene data show CDR1 as LGHDT and CDR2 as YNNKEL (reference sequence). The CDR3 has 15 residues. The CDR3 nucleotides read TGTGCCAGCAGCCAAGCGACAGGGGGCATCTATGGCTACACCTTC. This sequence encodes CASSQATGGIYGYTF.

This clone was counted a few times. V usage is TRBV4-2 and J usage is TRBJ1-2; no clear D. The ends were cut back, 3 bases at V and 7 bases at J, with 9 bases in the middle. The CDR3 has 12 residues. Germline V gene data show CDR1 as LGHNA and CDR2 as YNFKEQ. The CDR3 region is CASSQDFGGYTF. CDR3 DNA: TGTGCCAGCAGCCAGGACTTTGGTGGCTACACCTTC.

V is TRBV7-3 and J is TRBJ2-7; TRBD1 matches at 10 bases. Trimming took 0 bases from V and 2 from J; bases not matched to a gene: 4. From germline, CDR1 is SGHTA and CDR2 FQGTGA. The CDR3 totals 16 residues. CDR3 bases: TGTGCCAGCAGCTTAACGGGCGGGACAGGGGCCTACGAGCAGTACTTC. This encodes CASSLTGGTGAYEQYF.

This sequence joins TRBV5-6 and TRBJ2-1; 8 bases align to TRBD2. The CDR3 length is 17 residues. Germline CDR1 SGHDT, CDR2 YYEEEE. Germline trimming cut 4 bases from V and 3 bases from J; bases unmatched to any gene: 12. CDR3: CASSPWLAGGYYNEQFF. CDR3 in DNA: TGTGCCAGCAGCCCATGGTTGGCGGGGGGCTACTACAATGAGCAGTTCTTC. The variable domain in full, with the rest retrieved from reference TRBV5-6 and TRBJ2-1, is DAGVTQSPTHLIKTRGQQVTLRCSPKSGHDTVSWYQQALGQGPQFIFQYYEEEERQRGNFPDRFSGHQFPNYSSELNVNALLLGDSALYLCASSPWLAGGYYNEQFFGPGTRLTVL.

The gene calls are TRBV15 and TRBJ2-1; D call uncertain. The CDR3 contains 15 residues. V was clipped by 0 bases and J by 1 base, with 7 bases between them. Germline lookup yields CDR1 LNHNV and CDR2 YYDKDF (reference sequence). CDR3 residues: CATSRDLGSYNEQFF. The DNA for the CDR3 is TGTGCCACCAGCAGAGATCTAGGTTCCTACAATGAGCAGTTCTTC.